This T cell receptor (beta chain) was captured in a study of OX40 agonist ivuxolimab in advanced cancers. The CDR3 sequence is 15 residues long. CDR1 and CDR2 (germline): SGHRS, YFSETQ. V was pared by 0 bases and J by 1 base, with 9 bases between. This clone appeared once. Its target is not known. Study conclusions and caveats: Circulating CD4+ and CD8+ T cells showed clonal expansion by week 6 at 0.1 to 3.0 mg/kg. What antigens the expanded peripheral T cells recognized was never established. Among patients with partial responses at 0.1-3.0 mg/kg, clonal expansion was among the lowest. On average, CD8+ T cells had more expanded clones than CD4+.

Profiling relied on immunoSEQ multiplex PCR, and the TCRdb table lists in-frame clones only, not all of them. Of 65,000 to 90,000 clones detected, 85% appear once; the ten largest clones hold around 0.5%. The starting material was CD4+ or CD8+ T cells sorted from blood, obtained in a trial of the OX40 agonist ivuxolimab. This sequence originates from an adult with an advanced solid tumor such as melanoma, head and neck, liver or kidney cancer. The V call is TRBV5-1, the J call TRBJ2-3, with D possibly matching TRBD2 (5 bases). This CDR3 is CASSLERTRTDTQYF. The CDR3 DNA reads TGCGCCAGCAGCTTGGAAAGGACTCGCACAGATACGCAGTATTTT.